This TCR beta chain appears in the sequencing data of a study of OX40 agonist ivuxolimab in advanced cancers. Whole-study context: Hepatocellular carcinoma, melanoma, renal cell or head and neck cancer was diagnosed in the dose-escalation patients.

Samples were taken at baseline and on day 1 of cycles 4 and 7. Comments on this clone: Antigen specificity is unknown.

Sequencing was performed with immunoSEQ multiplex PCR; in TCRdb, only in-frame clones are kept and a portion is missing. This table holds 55,000 to 75,000 clones, about 91% found once. Study results and caveats: Antigen specificity of clonally expanded peripheral T cells was not established.

The CDR3 totals 15 residues. Germline V gene sequence: CDR1 LNHNV, CDR2 YYDKDF (reference sequence). V shed 0 bases and J shed 7 bases, with 13 bases lying between them. The source material was CD4+ or CD8+ T cells sorted from blood, sampled in a trial of the OX40 agonist ivuxolimab. The sequence came from an adult with an advanced solid tumor such as melanoma, head and neck, liver or kidney cancer. The chain recombines TRBV15 with TRBJ2-1; TRBD2 might be the D (6 bases). Written as DNA, the CDR3 is TGTGCCACCAGCAGAGATTTGGGGGGATCAAATGAGCAGTTCTTC. Translated: CATSRDLGGSNEQFF.